The clone carrying this T cell receptor beta chain appeared a few times. The antigen is not known. One entry per CDR3 protein results from TCRdb running MiXCR on the 5' RACE reads. Among 300,000 to 350,000 distinct CDR3 sequences listed, about 15% were seen once. CDR3 length: 16 residues. Looked up from germline, CDR1 is DFQATT and CDR2 is SNEGSKA (reference sequence). Germline trimming cut 8 bases from V and 0 bases from J; bases unmatched to any gene: 12. The sample is drawn from a study of CD8 T cells in ankylosing spondylitis. Points from the study as a whole: In ankylosing spondylitis patients, matched synovial fluid reportedly showed significant enrichment of disease-linked clones.

Sequencing was performed on blood, either unsorted or a sorted T cell fraction (not recorded which). The receptor comes from a male donor with ankylosing spondylitis or in good health (not recorded which). The V and J genes are TRBV20-1 and TRBJ2-5, with 10 bases aligning to TRBD1. The CDR3 here is CSSARLGQGHQETQYF. The CDR3 DNA is TGCAGTTCCGCTAGGTTGGGACAGGGGCACCAAGAGACCCAGTACTTC.